These 32 T cell receptor beta chains were all obtained from the same sample, sequenced in a study of T cell responses to AZD1222 COVID-19 vaccine. Assay: immunoSEQ multiplex PCR; the TCRdb copy retains only in-frame clones and omits some. The sample has around 150,000 clones, approximately 87% seen once. Here the sequenced sample was peripheral blood, taken 28 days after the second AZD1222 dose. The receptors stem from an adult who received the AZD1222 COVID-19 vaccine.

J is TRBJ1-2 and V is TRBV7-2; D remains ambiguous. The V end lost 5 bases, the J end lost 8 bases, and 21 bases lay between the germline ends. This CDR3 is 15 amino acids long. Looked up from germline, CDR1 is SGHTA and CDR2 is FQGNSA. The CDR3 DNA reads as TGTGCCAGCAGCCCATCCCCCCAGAGGATGTCGGGCTACACCTTC. It codes for CASSPSPQRMSGYTF.

This sequence joins TRBV30 and TRBJ1-6; D call uncertain. CDR1 GTSNPN and CDR2 SVGIG come from the germline V gene (reference sequence). The CDR3 runs to 9 residues. Trimming pared 5 bases from V and 11 bases from J, leaving 4 bases between. Written as DNA, the CDR3 is TGTGCCTGGGGTCCACCCCTCCACTTT. Translated, it gives CAWGPPLHF.

The chain has TRBV6-2 or TRBV6-3 and TRBJ1-6; unclear D gene. This CDR3 has 15 amino acids. The V gene's germline CDR1 is MNHEY and CDR2 SVGEGT. Trimming removed 6 bases from V and 9 bases from J, with 18 bases in between. CDR3 DNA sequence: TGTGCCAGCAGCCATATAATCCTATCCGGTTCACCCCTCCACTTT. Protein sequence: CASSHIILSGSPLHF.

This chain connects TRBV12-3 or TRBV12-4 to TRBJ1-1, with D possibly being TRBD1 (6 bases). Trimming removed 7 bases from V and 6 bases from J, with 15 bases in between. There are 13 residues in the CDR3. The CDR3 region is CASTPGEGSEAFF. The CDR3 nucleotides read TGTGCCAGCACCCCAGGGGAAGGATCTGAAGCTTTCTTT.

The chain combines TRBV3-1 (or the pseudogene TRBV3-2) with TRBJ2-2; 11 positions match TRBD2. V lost 4 bases and J lost 4; bases outside the gene matches: 5. The CDR3 contains 16 residues. Germline-derived CDR1 and CDR2 are LGHDT and YNNKEL (reference sequence). This CDR3 is CASSLLAGGTTGELFF. DNA for the CDR3: TGTGCCAGCAGCCTCTTAGCGGGGGGGACCACCGGGGAGCTGTTTTTT.

In this sample, this clone turned up a few times. V and J are TRBV5-1 and TRBJ1-3; D call uncertain. Germline lookup yields CDR1 SGHRS and CDR2 YFSETQ. CDR3 size: 14 residues. The V end lost 6 bases, the J end lost 2 bases, and 12 bases lay between the germline ends. The CDR3: CASTVGGTGNTIYF. CDR3 in DNA: TGCGCCAGCACCGTGGGTGGTACTGGAAACACCATATATTTT. Filled out from reference TRBV5-1 and TRBJ1-3, the complete variable domain reads KAGVTQTPRYLIKTRGQQVTLSCSPISGHRSVSWYQQTPGQGLQFLFEYFSETQRNKGNFPGRFSGRQFSNSRSEMNVSTLELGDSALYLCASTVGGTGNTIYFGEGSWLTVV.

Points on this clone: At one boundary the junction diverges from the germline segment, which might be a read error. The V gene is TRBV7-7, the J gene TRBJ2-5; TRBD1 matches at 8 bases. This CDR3 region has 15 residues. The germline gives CDR1 SSHAT, CDR2 FNYEAQ (reference sequence). CDR3 residues: CASSRQGTPQETQYF. The CDR3 nucleotides are TGTGCTAGCAGCCGACAGGGGACCCCACAAGAGACCCAGTACTTC.

The V gene is TRBV6-5, the J gene TRBJ1-3; 9 positions agree with TRBD1. Germline V gene sequence: CDR1 MNHEY, CDR2 SVGAGI. The ends lost 2 bases at V and 7 bases at J; junction bases unmatched: 6. This CDR3 has 15 amino acids. Written as DNA, the CDR3 is TGTGCCAGCAGTTACCTGGGACAGGGATTTAACACCATATATTTT. It translates to CASSYLGQGFNTIYF.

The gene calls are TRBV11-1 and TRBJ2-3, with 7 bases aligning to TRBD1. Germline assignment: CDR1 SGHAT and CDR2 FQDESV (reference sequence). V dropped 5 bases and J dropped 1; count of bases not matched to a gene: 9. This CDR3 contains 16 residues. Written as DNA, the CDR3 is TGTGCCAGCAGCCCACTTCGGGGACAGCGCACAGATACGCAGTATTTT. This codes for CASSPLRGQRTDTQYF.

The chain uses TRBV6-2 or TRBV6-3 and TRBJ2-5, with 8 bases lining up with TRBD2. There are 13 residues in the CDR3. J gave up 5 bases and V 6 bases, and 5 bases lay outside the gene matches. The germline V gene encodes CDR1 MNHEY and CDR2 SVGEGT. This CDR3 reads CASSVAGWETQYF. Written as DNA, the CDR3 is TGTGCCAGCAGCGTAGCGGGGTGGGAGACCCAGTACTTC.

This chain uses TRBV6-2 or TRBV6-3 with TRBJ2-3; 11 bases fit TRBD2. Germline lookup yields CDR1 MNHEY and CDR2 SVGEGT. V dropped 2 bases and J dropped 7; count of bases not matched to a gene: 2. The CDR3 consists of 14 residues. CDR3 bases: TGTGCCAGCAGTTACGCTAGCGGGGGGAATACGCAGTATTTT. Translating gives CASSYASGGNTQYF.

V and J are TRBV4-3 and TRBJ1-1, with 8 positions matching TRBD1. The germline V gene has CDR1 LGHNA and CDR2 YSLEER. J lost 2 bases, V lost 1 base, and 9 bases had no gene match. This CDR3 has 17 residues. CDR3 sequence: CASSQGGMQGANTEAFF. In DNA, the CDR3 is TGCGCCAGCAGCCAAGGGGGGATGCAGGGGGCTAACACTGAAGCTTTCTTT.

The chain links TRBV7-9 to TRBJ1-5; D remains unclear. Trimming shortened V by 5 bases and J by 2 bases, and 7 bases separated the two germline ends. The CDR3 has 13 residues. Germline V gene sequence: CDR1 SEHNR, CDR2 FQNEAQ (reference sequence). This CDR3 is CASSPDGNQPQHF. DNA of the CDR3: TGTGCCAGCAGCCCGGACGGCAATCAGCCCCAGCATTTT.

The chain combines TRBV5-1 with TRBJ2-2, with D perhaps assigned TRBD1 or TRBD2 (6 bases each). Germline CDR1 reads SGHRS; CDR2 reads YFSETQ. The ends were cut back, 6 bases at V and 4 bases at J, with 13 bases in the middle. The length of the CDR3 is 14 residues. The CDR3 region is CASTGALPTGELFF. The CDR3 region has the DNA TGCGCCAGCACGGGGGCGCTACCCACCGGGGAGCTGTTTTTT.

This chain connects TRBV7-2 to TRBJ2-7; possibly TRBD1 for D (5 bases). The CDR3 loop spans 16 amino acids. Germline V lookup: CDR1 SGHTA, CDR2 FQGNSA. V was clipped by 6 bases and J by 5 bases, with 23 bases between them. The CDR3 sequence is CASRGSRGRRGDEQYF. DNA for the CDR3: TGTGCCAGCAGGGGAAGTAGGGGCAGAAGGGGTGACGAGCAGTACTTC. Full variable domain (missing parts from reference TRBV7-2 and TRBJ2-7): GAGVSQSPSNKVTEKGKDVELRCDPISGHTALYWYRQSLGQGLEFLIYFQGNSAPDKSGLPSDRFSAERTGGSVSTLTIQRTQQEDSAVYLCASRGSRGRRGDEQYFGPGTRLTVT.

The chain uses TRBV29-1 and TRBJ1-1, with D perhaps matching TRBD1 (5 bases). Germline V gives CDR1 SQVTM, CDR2 ANQGSEA. The CDR3 extends over 15 amino acids. CDR3 DNA: TGCGGCCTTCACCCCGGACAAGGGAGAAACACTGAAGCTTTCTTT. Translating it yields CGLHPGQGRNTEAFF.

The chain carries TRBV12-5 and TRBJ1-5, with 9 nucleotides matching TRBD1. Germline V gives CDR1 LGHNT, CDR2 FRNRAP. V gave up 4 bases and J gave up 4 bases; unmatched junction bases: 5. The CDR3 spans 15 residues. CDR3 residues: CASGSQTGGNQPQHF. CDR3 nucleotides: TGTGCTAGTGGTTCCCAGACAGGGGGAAATCAGCCCCAGCATTTT.

The chain combines TRBV3-1 (or the pseudogene TRBV3-2) with TRBJ1-2, with 9 bases lining up with TRBD1. The trim removed 4 bases at V and 7 bases at J, leaving 7 bases unmatched. The CDR3 has 14 amino acids. Germline assignment: CDR1 LGHDT and CDR2 YNNKEL (reference sequence). CDR3 sequence: CASSRGQGRGGYTF. The CDR3 DNA follows: TGTGCCAGCAGCCGAGGACAGGGGAGGGGTGGCTACACCTTC.

V usage is TRBV19 and J usage is TRBJ1-5, with 7 bases matching TRBD1. CDR1 and CDR2 (germline): LNHDA, SQIVND (reference sequence). Trimming cost V 4 bases and J 0 bases; bases outside gene matches: 12. This CDR3 spans 18 amino acids. CDR3 loop: CASSTDGTGAPSNQPQHF. CDR3 bases: TGTGCCAGTAGTACCGATGGAACAGGGGCGCCTAGCAATCAGCCCCAGCATTTT. The complete variable domain, with remaining parts taken from reference TRBV19 and TRBJ1-5, reads DGGITQSPKYLFRKEGQNVTLSCEQNLNHDAMYWYRQDPGQGLRLIYYSQIVNDFQKGDIAEGYSVSREKKESFPLTVTSAQKNPTAFYLCASSTDGTGAPSNQPQHFGDGTRLSIL.

This clone appeared once. The V gene is TRBV2, the J gene TRBJ1-1; TRBD1 matches at 7 bases. CDR1 and CDR2 (germline): SNHLY, FYNNEI. The length of the CDR3 is 14 residues. The trim removed 5 bases at V and 2 bases at J, leaving 5 bases unmatched. The CDR3 loop reads CASSYRQGNTEAFF. In nucleotides, the CDR3 is TGTGCCAGCAGTTATCGACAGGGAAACACTGAAGCTTTCTTT.

The J gene is TRBJ1-1, the V gene TRBV29-1; possible D gene TRBD1, 6 bases. Germline lookup yields CDR1 SQVTM and CDR2 ANQGSEA. The CDR3 extends over 13 amino acids. V was trimmed by 4 bases and J by 4 bases, leaving 13 bases between them. The CDR3 protein is CSVVWGPGTEAFF. The CDR3 bases are TGCAGCGTTGTCTGGGGGCCGGGCACTGAAGCTTTCTTT.

The chain combines TRBV4-1 with TRBJ2-1, with a weak D call TRBD2 (6 bases). This CDR3 has 12 amino acids. Trimming stripped 1 base from V and 9 bases from J, with 7 bases between. CDR1 is MGHRA, CDR2 YSYEKL, per germline. CDR3 nucleotide sequence: TGCGCCAGCAGCCAAGGGGAGGCTGAGCAGTTCTTC. Its protein is CASSQGEAEQFF.

This chain connects TRBV30 to TRBJ2-7; TRBD2 is a possible D gene (6 bases). The CDR3 consists of 11 residues. V lost 4 bases and J 10 bases, leaving 14 bases between the germline ends. Germline loops: CDR1 GTSNPN, CDR2 SVGIG (reference sequence). CDR3 DNA sequence: TGTGCCTGGACCCCCGGGAGTTTACAGTACTTC. Residues: CAWTPGSLQYF.

The chain links TRBV7-2 to TRBJ1-1; D perhaps matches TRBD1 (5 bases). The germline CDR1 and CDR2 sequences are SGHTA and FQGNSA. The CDR3 is 13 amino acids. V was trimmed by 5 bases and J by 4 bases, leaving 11 bases between them. The CDR3 protein is CASSQGRLTEAFF. In DNA, the CDR3 is TGTGCCAGCAGCCAGGGACGGCTCACTGAAGCTTTCTTT.

This clone was detected only once. This rearrangement joins TRBV9 to TRBJ2-5, with TRBD2 matching over 11 bases. The J segment lost 5 bases and the V segment lost 4 bases, leaving 4 bases of the junction unmatched. The CDR3 runs 14 residues. Germline assignment: CDR1 SGDLS and CDR2 YYNGEE. The CDR3 region is CASSRLAGRETQYF. The CDR3 DNA reads TGTGCCAGCAGCAGACTAGCGGGGCGGGAGACCCAGTACTTC.

This clone is a singleton in its sample. The chain uses TRBV30 and TRBJ1-2; D ambiguous. The length of the CDR3 is 11 residues. Germline CDR1 GTSNPN, CDR2 SVGIG (reference sequence). V lost 5 bases and J lost 3, with 7 bases in between. CDR3 in amino acids: CAWGLDYGYTF. CDR3 in DNA: TGTGCCTGGGGGCTCGACTATGGCTACACCTTC.

This chain uses TRBV21-1 with TRBJ1-6. TRBV21-1 is a pseudogene locus. The CDR3 loop spans 15 amino acids. Written as DNA, the CDR3 is TGTGCCAGCAGCTGCCGGAACTGGAATAATTCACCCCTCCACTTT. This translates into CASSCRNWNNSPLHF.

A few counts support this clone. CDR3 nucleotides: TGTGCCAGCAGCGAGATGGGGTACACTGAAGCTTTCTTT. Protein sequence: CASSEMGYTEAFF. V and J are TRBV7-9 and TRBJ1-1; no clear D. V lost 5 bases and J lost 3, with 10 bases in between. Germline loops: CDR1 SEHNR, CDR2 FQNEAQ (reference sequence). This CDR3 region has 13 residues.

V and J are TRBV6-1 and TRBJ2-4; TRBD1 is a possible D gene (6 bases). Deletions cut 3 bases from V and 1 base from J, with 13 bases between. The length of the CDR3 is 16 residues. The germline V gene encodes CDR1 MNHNS and CDR2 SASEGT. In DNA form, the CDR3 reads TGTGCCAGCAGTGAGGTTACAGGGTCCGCCAAAAACATTCAGTACTTC. Its translation is CASSEVTGSAKNIQYF.

This clone was recorded only once. The chain recombines TRBV19 with TRBJ1-1, with a possible D match to TRBD1 (5 bases). The CDR3 runs to 14 residues. Germline assignment: CDR1 LNHDA and CDR2 SQIVND (reference sequence). V gave up 5 bases and J gave up 2 bases, with 12 bases separating them. CDR3 sequence: CASSSRQRNTEAFF. CDR3 nucleotides: TGTGCCAGTAGTTCCCGACAGCGTAACACTGAAGCTTTCTTT.

J is TRBJ2-1 and V is TRBV5-1, with D perhaps matching TRBD2 (5 bases). Trimming left V 4 bases short and J 2 bases short, with 16 bases between. This CDR3 spans 16 amino acids. Germline V gene data show CDR1 as SGHRS and CDR2 as YFSETQ. For the CDR3, the DNA is TGCGCCAGCAGCCAACTGGAGGAGTTGCCCTACAATGAGCAGTTCTTC. Amino acid sequence: CASSQLEELPYNEQFF.

The rearrangement uses TRBV5-1 and TRBJ1-2; 8 nucleotides line up with TRBD1. With V trimmed by 4 bases and J by 6 bases, 8 bases remained unmatched. Germline lookup yields CDR1 SGHRS and CDR2 YFSETQ. The CDR3 runs to 14 residues. The CDR3 here is CASSRQGLNDGYTF. CDR3 coding DNA: TGCGCCAGCAGCCGACAGGGGCTAAACGATGGCTACACCTTC.